Below are 5 T cell receptor beta chains sequenced from a single sample in a study of CD8+ T cells in alopecia areata. After isolation, RNA underwent reverse transcription to generate cDNA as the sequencing template. Generated by immunoSEQ multiplex PCR, the TCRdb table keeps only in-frame clones and is missing some. Of over 90,000 clones in the sample, over 75% were seen once. Treatment given: oral pan-JAK inhibitor, 5-10 mg twice daily. The specimen comprised CD8+ T cells sorted from blood, sampled at roughly week 30, from a patient treated with tofacitinib. Receptors originate from a human donor with alopecia areata.

This chain uses TRBV11-2 with TRBJ2-4; no firm D call. Germline CDR1 SGHAT, CDR2 FQNNGV. Between the trimmed V and J ends, which lost 1 base and 6 bases, there was a span of 4 bases. CDR3 length: 12 amino acids. This chain's CDR3 is CASSLGGNIQYF. In DNA, the CDR3 is TGTGCCAGCAGCTTAGGTGGAAACATTCAGTACTTC.

CDR3 DNA sequence: TGTGCCAGCAGTCCCCAGCCGGGACAGGTTTACAATGAGCAGTTCTTC. Translating it yields CASSPQPGQVYNEQFF. The chain links TRBV27 to TRBJ2-1; 8 bases align to TRBD1. Germline loops: CDR1 MNHEY, CDR2 SMNVEV (reference sequence). The V gene end was trimmed by 5 bases and the J gene end by 4 bases; junction bases not matched to a gene: 10. This CDR3 is built from 16 residues.

The chain couples TRBV25-1 to TRBJ1-1; D gene ambiguous. Trimming removed 3 bases at V and 4 bases at J, with 12 bases between. The CDR3 consists of 14 residues. CDR1 is MGHDK, CDR2 SYGVNS, per germline. Here the CDR3 reads CASSELGSGTEAFF. The CDR3 nucleotides are TGTGCCAGCAGTGAGCTGGGGTCGGGCACTGAAGCTTTCTTT.

This CDR3 reads CASSVTPATGELFF. CDR3 nucleotide sequence: TGTGCCAGCAGCGTAACCCCGGCCACCGGGGAGCTGTTTTTT. This rearrangement joins TRBV9 to TRBJ2-2, with unresolved D. The V end lost 1 base, the J end lost 4 bases, and 8 bases lay between the germline ends. Germline V CDR1 and CDR2: SGDLS, YYNGEE. This CDR3 is built from 14 residues.

This chain links TRBV29-1 with TRBJ2-1, with TRBD2 identical over 8 bases. Trimming removed 2 bases from V and 0 bases from J; junction bases left unmatched: 3. Germline assignment: CDR1 SQVTM and CDR2 ANQGSEA. This CDR3 spans 15 amino acids. The CDR3 region has the DNA TGCAGCGTTGAATTAGCGGGGAGCTCCTACAATGAGCAGTTCTTC. Its protein is CSVELAGSSYNEQFF.